These T cell receptor beta chains were read from a single sample in a study of blood T cell repertoires in COVID-19. Using immunoSEQ multiplex PCR, the repertoire was profiled, and TCRdb retains in-frame clones only, with some absent. Among roughly 300,000 clones listed, more than 70% were seen once. Sequencing was done on a sample of peripheral blood. Receptor source: a man younger than 35 who had recovered from COVID-19. The conserved cysteine and the conserved F or W are not part of the CDR3 here. Size tells how often a clone was seen (once, few, many) or the class of an expanded clone, and some rows leave it out.

CDR3	size	J	V
ASSSGGDYNEQF	.	TRBJ2-1	TRBV5-6
ASRLTDREGEQY	.	TRBJ2-7	TRBV3-1/TRBV3-2
ASSQTGVPLWKQY	once	TRBJ2-7	TRBV3-1/TRBV3-2
ASSGGLAGGNEQF	.	TRBJ2-1	TRBV6-2/TRBV6-3
ASSLGGLAEETQY	.	TRBJ2-5	TRBV7-9
ASSLSGISYEQY	.	TRBJ2-7	TRBV7-9
ASSQGYSQY	once	TRBJ2-7	TRBV14
ASSSTGESYEQY	.	TRBJ2-7	TRBV27
ASSPGTVTDTQY	.	TRBJ2-3	TRBV5-1
ASRMTATYEQY	.	TRBJ2-7	TRBV27
ASSQVGGYNEQF	.	TRBJ2-1	TRBV14
ASSLVLVHEQY	.	TRBJ2-7	TRBV7-9
SVHPGGTEAF	.	TRBJ1-1	TRBV29-1
ASSLKAQGGSYEQY	.	TRBJ2-7	TRBV4-3
ASSIDVGQMLETQY	.	TRBJ2-5	TRBV19
ASSVQASNTEAF	few	TRBJ1-1	TRBV25-1
ATSRVSEVTDTQY	.	TRBJ2-3	TRBV15